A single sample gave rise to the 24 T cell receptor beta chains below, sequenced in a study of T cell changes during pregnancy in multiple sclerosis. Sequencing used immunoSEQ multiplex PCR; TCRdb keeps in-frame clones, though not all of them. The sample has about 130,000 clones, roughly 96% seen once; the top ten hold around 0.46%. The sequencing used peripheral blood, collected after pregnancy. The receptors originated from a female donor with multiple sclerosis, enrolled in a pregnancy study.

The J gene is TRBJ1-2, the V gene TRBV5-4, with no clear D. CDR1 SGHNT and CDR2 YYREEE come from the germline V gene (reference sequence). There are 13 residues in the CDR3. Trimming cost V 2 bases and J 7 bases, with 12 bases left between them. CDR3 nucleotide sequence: TGTGCCAGCAGCTTTCCAGGTGTGGGTGGCTACACCTTC. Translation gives CASSFPGVGGYTF.

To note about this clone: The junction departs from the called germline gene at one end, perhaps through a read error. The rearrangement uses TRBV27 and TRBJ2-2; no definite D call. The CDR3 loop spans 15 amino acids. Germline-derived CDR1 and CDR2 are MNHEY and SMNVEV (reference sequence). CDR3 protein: CASTLRLPNTGELFF. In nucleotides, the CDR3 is TGTGCCAGCACTTTAAGACTCCCGAACACCGGGGAGCTGTTTTTT.

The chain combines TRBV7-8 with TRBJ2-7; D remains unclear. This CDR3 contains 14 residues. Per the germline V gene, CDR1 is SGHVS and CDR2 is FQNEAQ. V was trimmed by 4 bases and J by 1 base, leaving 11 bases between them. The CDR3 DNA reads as TGTGCCAGCAGCTCGAGGAGAGTATCCTACGAGCAGTACTTC. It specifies CASSSRRVSYEQYF.

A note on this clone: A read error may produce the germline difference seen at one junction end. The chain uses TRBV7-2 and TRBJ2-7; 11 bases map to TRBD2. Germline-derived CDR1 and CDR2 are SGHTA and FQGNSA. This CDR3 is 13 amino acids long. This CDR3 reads CASSLFPLAGASF. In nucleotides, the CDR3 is TGTGCCAGCAGCTTATTTCCACTAGCGGGAGCCTCCTTC.

CDR3 DNA sequence: TGTGCCAGTAGTATCGACAGGGGAGAGACCCAGTACTTC. Encoded protein: CASSIDRGETQYF. J is TRBJ2-5 and V is TRBV19; 8 positions agree with TRBD1. The V and J ends lost 3 bases and 4 bases, in that order; junction bases with no gene match: 1. CDR1 is LNHDA and CDR2 is SQIVND in the germline V gene (reference sequence). The CDR3 is 13 residues long.

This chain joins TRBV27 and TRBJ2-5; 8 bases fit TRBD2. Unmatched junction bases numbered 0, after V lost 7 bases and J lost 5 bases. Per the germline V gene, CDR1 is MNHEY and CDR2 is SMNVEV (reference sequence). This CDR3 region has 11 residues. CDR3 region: CASTGGETQYF. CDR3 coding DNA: TGTGCCAGCACGGGAGGGGAGACCCAGTACTTC.

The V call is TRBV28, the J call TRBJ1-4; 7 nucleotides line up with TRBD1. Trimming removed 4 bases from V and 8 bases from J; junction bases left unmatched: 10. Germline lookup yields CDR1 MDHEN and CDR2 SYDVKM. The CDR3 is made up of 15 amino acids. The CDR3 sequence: CASSSSGTASEKLFF. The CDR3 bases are TGTGCCAGCAGTTCCTCCGGGACAGCAAGCGAAAAACTGTTTTTT. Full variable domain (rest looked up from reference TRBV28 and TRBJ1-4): DVKVTQSSRYLVKRTGEKVFLECVQDMDHENMFWYRQDPGLGLRLIYFSYDVKMKEKGDIPEGYSVSREKKERFSLILESASTNQTSMYLCASSSSGTASEKLFFGSGTQLSVL.

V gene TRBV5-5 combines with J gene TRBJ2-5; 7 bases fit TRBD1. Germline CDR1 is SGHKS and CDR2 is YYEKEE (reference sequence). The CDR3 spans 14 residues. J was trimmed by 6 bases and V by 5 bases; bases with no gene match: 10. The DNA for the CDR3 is TGTGCCAGCAGGCAGACAGGGATGAAGAAGACCCAGTACTTC. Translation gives CASRQTGMKKTQYF.

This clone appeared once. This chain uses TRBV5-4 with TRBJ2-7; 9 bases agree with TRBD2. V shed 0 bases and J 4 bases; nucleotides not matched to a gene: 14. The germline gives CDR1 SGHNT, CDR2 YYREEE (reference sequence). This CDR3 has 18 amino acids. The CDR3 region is CASSLGGARREGQYEQYF. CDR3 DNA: TGTGCCAGCAGCTTGGGCGGGGCTCGGCGGGAGGGCCAATACGAGCAGTACTTC.

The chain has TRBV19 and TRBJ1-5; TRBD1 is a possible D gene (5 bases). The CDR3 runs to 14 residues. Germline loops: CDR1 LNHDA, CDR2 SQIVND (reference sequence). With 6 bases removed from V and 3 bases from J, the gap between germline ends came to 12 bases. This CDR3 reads CASSLRQFNQPQHF. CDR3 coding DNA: TGTGCCAGTAGCCTTCGACAGTTCAATCAGCCCCAGCATTTT.

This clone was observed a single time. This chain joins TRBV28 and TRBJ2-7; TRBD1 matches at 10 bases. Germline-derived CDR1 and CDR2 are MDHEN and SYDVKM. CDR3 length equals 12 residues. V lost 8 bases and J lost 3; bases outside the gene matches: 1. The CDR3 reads CASWTGGYEQYF. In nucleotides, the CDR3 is TGTGCCAGCTGGACAGGGGGCTACGAGCAGTACTTC.

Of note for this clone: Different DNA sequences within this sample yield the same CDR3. The CDR3 coding sequence is TGTGCCAGTAGCAGGGACACAGGGGACTCTGGAAACACCATATATTTT. Translated: CASSRDTGDSGNTIYF. The chain couples TRBV13 to TRBJ1-3; TRBD1 agrees at 7 bases. This CDR3 region has 16 residues. CDR1 PRHDT and CDR2 FYEKMQ come from the germline V gene (reference sequence). V lost 9 bases and J lost 0; bases outside the gene matches: 11. Full variable domain (remainder filled in from reference TRBV13 and TRBJ1-3): AAGVIQSPRHLIKEKRETATLKCYPIPRHDTVYWYQQGPGQDPQFLISFYEKMQSDKGSIPDRFSAQQFSDYHSELNMSSLELGDSALYFCASSRDTGDSGNTIYFGEGSWLTVV.

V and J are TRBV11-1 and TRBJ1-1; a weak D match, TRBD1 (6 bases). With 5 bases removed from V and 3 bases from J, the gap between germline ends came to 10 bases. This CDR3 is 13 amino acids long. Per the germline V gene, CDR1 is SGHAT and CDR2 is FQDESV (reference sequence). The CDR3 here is CASSRQVDTEAFF. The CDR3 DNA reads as TGTGCCAGCAGCCGACAGGTCGACACTGAAGCTTTCTTT. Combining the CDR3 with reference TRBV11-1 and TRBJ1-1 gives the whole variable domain EAEVAQSPRYKITEKSQAVAFWCDPISGHATLYWYRQILGQGPELLVQFQDESVVDDSQLPKDRFSAERLKGVDSTLKIQPAELGDSAMYLCASSRQVDTEAFFGQGTRLTVV.

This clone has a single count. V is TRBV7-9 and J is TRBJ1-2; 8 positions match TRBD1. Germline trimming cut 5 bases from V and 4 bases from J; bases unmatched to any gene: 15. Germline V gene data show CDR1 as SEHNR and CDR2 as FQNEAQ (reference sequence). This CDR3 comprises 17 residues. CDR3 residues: CASSPLRGGRGLYGYTF. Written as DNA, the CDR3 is TGTGCCAGCAGCCCCCTGCGTGGAGGCAGGGGGCTCTATGGCTACACCTTC.

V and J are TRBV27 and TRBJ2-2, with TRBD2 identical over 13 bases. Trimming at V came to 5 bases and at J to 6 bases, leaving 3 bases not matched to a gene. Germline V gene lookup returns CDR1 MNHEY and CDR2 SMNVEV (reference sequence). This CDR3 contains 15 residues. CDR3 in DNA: TGTGCCAGCAGTGGGACTAGCGGGGTGCCCGGGGAGCTGTTTTTT. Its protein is CASSGTSGVPGELFF.

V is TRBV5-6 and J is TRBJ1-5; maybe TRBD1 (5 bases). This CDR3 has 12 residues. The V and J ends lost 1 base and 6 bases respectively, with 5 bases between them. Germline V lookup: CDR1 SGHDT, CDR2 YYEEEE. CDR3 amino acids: CASSLRGQPQHF. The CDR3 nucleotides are TGTGCCAGCAGCTTGAGGGGTCAGCCCCAGCATTTT.

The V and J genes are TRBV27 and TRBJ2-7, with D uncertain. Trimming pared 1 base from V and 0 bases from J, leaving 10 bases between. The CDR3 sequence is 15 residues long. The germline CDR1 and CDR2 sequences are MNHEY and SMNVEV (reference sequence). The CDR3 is CASSLYGWLSYEQYF. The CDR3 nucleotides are TGTGCCAGCAGTTTATACGGGTGGCTCTCCTACGAGCAGTACTTC.

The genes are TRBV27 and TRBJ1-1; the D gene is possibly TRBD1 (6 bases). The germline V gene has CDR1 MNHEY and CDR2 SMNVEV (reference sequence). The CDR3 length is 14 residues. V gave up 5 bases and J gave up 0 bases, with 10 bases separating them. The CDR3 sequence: CASSPGQLNTEAFF. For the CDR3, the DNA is TGTGCCAGCAGTCCCGGACAGTTGAACACTGAAGCTTTCTTT.

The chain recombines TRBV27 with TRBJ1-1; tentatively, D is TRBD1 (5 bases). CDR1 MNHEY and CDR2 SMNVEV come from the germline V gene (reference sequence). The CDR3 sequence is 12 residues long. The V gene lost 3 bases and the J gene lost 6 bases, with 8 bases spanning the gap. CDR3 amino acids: CASSFPGAEAFF. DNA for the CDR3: TGTGCCAGCAGTTTTCCGGGGGCTGAAGCTTTCTTT.

The CDR3 reads CASSLLASQETQYF. CDR3 nucleotide sequence: TGTGCCAGCAGCTTATTGGCAAGCCAAGAGACCCAGTACTTC. V and J are TRBV7-2 and TRBJ2-5; D unclear. CDR3 size: 14 residues. The V gene lost 2 bases and the J gene lost 1 base, with 8 bases spanning the gap. Germline V gives CDR1 SGHTA, CDR2 FQGNSA.

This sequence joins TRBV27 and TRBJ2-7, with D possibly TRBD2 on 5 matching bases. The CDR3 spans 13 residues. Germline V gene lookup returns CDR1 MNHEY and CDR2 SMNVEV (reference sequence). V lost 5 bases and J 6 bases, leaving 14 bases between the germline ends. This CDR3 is CASSPGGRGEQYF. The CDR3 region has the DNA TGTGCCAGCAGTCCGGGCGGGCGAGGCGAGCAGTACTTC.

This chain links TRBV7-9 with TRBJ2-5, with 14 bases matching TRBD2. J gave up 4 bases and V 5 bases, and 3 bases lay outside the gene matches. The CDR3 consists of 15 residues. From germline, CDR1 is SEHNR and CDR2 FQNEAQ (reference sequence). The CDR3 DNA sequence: TGTGCCAGCAGCACGGGACTAGCGGGAGTAGAGACCCAGTACTTC. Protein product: CASSTGLAGVETQYF. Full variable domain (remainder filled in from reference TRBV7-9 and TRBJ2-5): DTGVSQNPRHKITKRGQNVTFRCDPISEHNRLYWYRQTLGQGPEFLTYFQNEAQLEKSRLLSDRFSAERPKGSFSTLEIQRTEQGDSAMYLCASSTGLAGVETQYFGPGTRLLVL.

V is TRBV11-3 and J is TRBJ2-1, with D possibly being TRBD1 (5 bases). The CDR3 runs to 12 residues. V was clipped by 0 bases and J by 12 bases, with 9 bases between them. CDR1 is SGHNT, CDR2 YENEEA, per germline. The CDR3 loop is CASSLDRVGQFF. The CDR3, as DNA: TGTGCCAGCAGCTTAGACAGGGTTGGGCAGTTCTTC.

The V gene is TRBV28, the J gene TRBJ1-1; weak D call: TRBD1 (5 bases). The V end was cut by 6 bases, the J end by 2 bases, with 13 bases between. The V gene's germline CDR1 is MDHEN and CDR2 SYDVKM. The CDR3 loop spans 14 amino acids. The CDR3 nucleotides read TGTGCCAGCAGGCCTCGACAGATAAACACTGAAGCTTTCTTT. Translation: CASRPRQINTEAFF.